This TCR beta chain was sequenced during a study of cytomegalovirus exposure and HLA in healthy donors. TCRdb's copy holds only in-frame clones and misses some; the assay was immunoSEQ multiplex PCR. The sample records roughly 95,000 clones, approximately 81% being singletons. This TCR came from a man younger than 30 in good health and CMV-seropositive. The sequenced sample consisted of PBMCs.

The CDR3 here is CASSKKGQETQYF. The DNA of the CDR3 is TGTGCCAGCAGCAAAAAGGGGCAAGAGACCCAGTACTTC. The gene calls are TRBV21-1 and TRBJ2-5; TRBD1, the D gene given by the table, was not confirmed from the DNA. TRBV21-1 is a pseudogene. This CDR3 has 13 residues.